A single sample gave rise to the 29 T cell receptor beta chains below, sequenced in a study of T cell responses to AZD1222 COVID-19 vaccine. The assay was immunoSEQ multiplex PCR, and TCRdb's table has in-frame clones only and misses some. The table lists approximately 79,000 clones, 65% to 90% of them singletons, with roughly 7.9% in the top ten. The input for sequencing was peripheral blood, taken on day 0 of AZD1222 vaccination. The receptors here all came from an adult in good health.

The gene calls are TRBV6-5 and TRBJ1-5, with 7 nucleotides matching TRBD1. This CDR3 spans 13 amino acids. From germline, CDR1 is MNHEY and CDR2 SVGAGI. V shed 8 bases and J 7 bases; nucleotides not matched to a gene: 8. The CDR3 DNA reads as TGTGCCAGCTCCGACAGGGTAGGACAGCCCCAGCATTTT. This codes for CASSDRVGQPQHF.

CDR3 coding DNA: TGTGCCAGCAGCTTATGGGCGGGAGGGCCTGGAAACATTCAGTACTTC. This translates into CASSLWAGGPGNIQYF. This chain connects TRBV7-9 to TRBJ2-4; TRBD2 matches at 9 bases. The CDR3 runs to 16 residues. Germline CDR1 and CDR2: SEHNR and FQNEAQ (reference sequence). J lost 6 bases, V lost 2 bases, and 8 bases had no gene match.

Concerning this clone itself: The junction differs from germline at one of its ends, possibly a read error. CDR3 region: CASSVDSFNEQFF. The CDR3, as DNA: TGTGCCAGCAGCGTAGACTCCTTCAATGAGCAGTTCTTC. This chain connects TRBV9 to TRBJ2-1; unclear D gene. CDR1 is SGDLS and CDR2 is YYNGEE in the germline V gene. This CDR3 is built from 13 residues.

By share, this clone counts as large (0.1 to 1%). The chain links TRBV4-3 to TRBJ2-3; 11 bases fit TRBD2. Germline CDR1 LGHNA, CDR2 YSLEER. The junction had 7 bases not matched to a gene; V was cut back by 1 base and J by 10 bases. The CDR3 consists of 15 residues. CDR3 amino acids: CASSQGDSGRVPQYF. The CDR3 DNA follows: TGCGCCAGCAGCCAAGGGGATAGCGGGAGGGTCCCGCAGTATTTT.

The chain links TRBV12-3 or TRBV12-4 to TRBJ1-1; the D is unclear. Trimming took off 4 bases at V and 12 bases at J, with 15 bases between the two ends. The CDR3 extends over 12 amino acids. CDR3 in DNA: TGTGCCAGCAGTTCCTCGCCGGGCCCAACTTTCTTT. It translates to CASSSSPGPTFF.

The rearrangement uses TRBV6-5 and TRBJ2-3, with a possible D match to TRBD1 (5 bases). CDR1 and CDR2 from the germline V gene are MNHEY and SVGAGI. The V and J ends lost 5 bases and 5 bases respectively, with 14 bases between them. The CDR3 has 14 amino acids. The CDR3 loop reads CASSTSDTRDTQYF. CDR3 in DNA: TGTGCCAGCAGTACCTCGGACACTCGAGATACGCAGTATTTT.

The chain links TRBV28 to TRBJ1-1; the D is unclear. Trimming cost V 5 bases and J 11 bases, with 12 bases left between them. CDR3 length: 11 amino acids. Per the germline V gene, CDR1 is MDHEN and CDR2 is SYDVKM. CDR3 amino acids: CASSLDWVAFF. The CDR3, as DNA: TGTGCCAGCAGTCTCGATTGGGTGGCTTTCTTT.

V usage is TRBV5-1 and J usage is TRBJ2-1; TRBD2 is a possible D gene (6 bases). Deletions cut 2 bases from V and 7 bases from J, with 19 bases between. The CDR3 extends over 16 amino acids. Germline lookup yields CDR1 SGHRS and CDR2 YFSETQ. The CDR3 protein is CASSFLGLSQGNEQFF. In DNA form, the CDR3 reads TGCGCCAGCAGCTTTCTAGGACTATCTCAAGGTAATGAGCAGTTCTTC.

The V and J genes are TRBV3-1 (or the pseudogene TRBV3-2) and TRBJ2-3; D uncertain. From germline, CDR1 is LGHDT and CDR2 YNNKEL (reference sequence). The CDR3 sequence is 15 residues long. Trimming took off 0 bases at V and 2 bases at J, with 9 bases between the two ends. The CDR3 sequence is CASSQDWQLTDTQYF. The CDR3 DNA sequence: TGTGCCAGCAGCCAAGATTGGCAGCTCACAGATACGCAGTATTTT.

V is TRBV12-3 or TRBV12-4 and J is TRBJ2-1; D remains unclear. The CDR3 sequence is 11 residues long. Deletions cut 8 bases from V and 8 bases from J, with 10 bases between. Here the CDR3 DNA reads TGTGCCAGCTCGACCCCGTATGAGCAGTTCTTC. Protein: CASSTPYEQFF.

V is TRBV19 and J is TRBJ2-7, with D possibly matching TRBD1 (5 bases). V was cut by 6 bases and J by 0 bases, with 24 bases left in between. The CDR3 consists of 18 residues. CDR1 and CDR2 (germline): LNHDA, SQIVND (reference sequence). In DNA form, the CDR3 reads TGTGCCAGTAGCAAATCAATGGGCGTAGGGGCCTTCTCCTACGAGCAGTACTTC. Protein: CASSKSMGVGAFSYEQYF.

V usage is TRBV5-6 and J usage is TRBJ2-3, with D possibly matching TRBD2 (6 bases). Deletions cut 5 bases from V and 1 base from J, with 14 bases between. The CDR3 has 15 residues. The germline CDR1 and CDR2 sequences are SGHDT and YYEEEE. This CDR3 reads CASSYSGAGTDTQYF. In DNA form, the CDR3 reads TGTGCCAGCAGTTATAGCGGAGCGGGCACAGATACGCAGTATTTT.

This sequence joins TRBV18 and TRBJ2-3, with 8 bases matching TRBD1. The CDR3 runs 16 residues. CDR1 and CDR2 from the germline V gene are KGHSH and LQKENI. The V and J ends lost 4 bases and 0 bases, in that order; junction bases with no gene match: 6. CDR3 in amino acids: CASSLGTGTSTDTQYF. The CDR3 nucleotides read TGTGCCAGCTCACTCGGGACAGGCACTAGCACAGATACGCAGTATTTT.

The chain is built from TRBV27 and TRBJ1-1, with D possibly being TRBD1 (6 bases). The CDR3 contains 14 residues. V was trimmed by 10 bases and J by 2 bases, leaving 17 bases between them. The germline V gene encodes CDR1 MNHEY and CDR2 SMNVEV (reference sequence). CDR3 region: CATSRGTTNTEAFF. DNA for the CDR3: TGTGCCACCTCGAGGGGGACGACTAACACTGAAGCTTTCTTT.

This sequence joins TRBV6-5 and TRBJ1-2; D is uncertain. Deletions cut 0 bases from V and 3 bases from J, with 5 bases between. The CDR3 has 13 residues. In germline, CDR1 is MNHEY, CDR2 SVGAGI. As DNA, the CDR3 is TGTGCCAGCAGTTACTCGGTCGACTATGGCTACACCTTC. Protein product: CASSYSVDYGYTF.

V gene TRBV28 combines with J gene TRBJ1-4; D is unclear. The CDR3 runs to 14 residues. Trimming stripped 3 bases from V and 5 bases from J, with 10 bases between. Germline V gene lookup returns CDR1 MDHEN and CDR2 SYDVKM. The CDR3 reads CASSFGRINEKLFF. The CDR3 coding sequence is TGTGCCAGCAGTTTTGGGCGGATAAATGAAAAACTGTTTTTT.

This sequence joins TRBV10-3 and TRBJ2-7, with D tentatively TRBD2 (6 bases). Germline V lookup: CDR1 ENHRY, CDR2 SYGVKD. The ends were cut back, 0 bases at V and 6 bases at J, with 18 bases in the middle. This CDR3 contains 16 residues. Here the CDR3 reads CAISESLGETGVEQYF. The CDR3 coding sequence is TGTGCCATCAGTGAGTCTTTGGGGGAGACGGGGGTCGAGCAGTACTTC.

The chain uses TRBV6-5 and TRBJ2-1, with TRBD2 matching 13 bases. CDR1 and CDR2 from the germline V gene are MNHEY and SVGAGI. The CDR3 covers 15 residues. The trim removed 4 bases at V and 12 bases at J, leaving 9 bases unmatched. CDR3 sequence reads: CASSSGTSGKYRQFF. The CDR3 DNA follows: TGTGCCAGCAGTTCGGGGACTAGCGGGAAGTACAGGCAGTTCTTC.

The genes are TRBV2 and TRBJ2-5, with D hard to call. The V end was cut by 1 base, the J end by 5 bases, with 11 bases between. The CDR3 loop spans 14 amino acids. Per germline, CDR1 SNHLY and CDR2 FYNNEI. CDR3: CASSEGAQRETQYF. The CDR3 region has the DNA TGTGCCAGCAGTGAAGGAGCCCAACGGGAGACCCAGTACTTC.

The chain uses TRBV25-1 and TRBJ1-2; TRBD1 aligns across 8 bases. The CDR3 covers 12 residues. Germline V gene data show CDR1 as MGHDK and CDR2 as SYGVNS. The ends lost 6 bases at V and 6 bases at J; junction bases unmatched: 3. CDR3 nucleotides: TGTGCCAGCAGGATGGGACAGGATGGCTACACCTTC. Translating it yields CASRMGQDGYTF.

The chain links TRBV4-3 to TRBJ1-2, with D possibly being TRBD1 (6 bases). V shed 1 base and J shed 2 bases, with 11 bases lying between them. The length of the CDR3 is 15 residues. Looked up from germline, CDR1 is LGHNA and CDR2 is YSLEER. CDR3 nucleotides: TGCGCCAGCAGCCAAGTGTTACAGGGCAACTATGGCTACACCTTC. Translation gives CASSQVLQGNYGYTF.

This sequence joins TRBV11-1 and TRBJ2-7; TRBD1 might be the D (7 bases). Germline values: CDR1 SGHAT, CDR2 FQDESV (reference sequence). The CDR3 contains 16 residues. Trimming removed 4 bases from V and 6 bases from J, with 22 bases in between. In DNA, the CDR3 is TGTGCCAGCAGCTACGACCCAGGGGGGCGGAATCGCGAGCAGTACTTC. Amino acids: CASSYDPGGRNREQYF.

V gene TRBV7-9 combines with J gene TRBJ1-4; tentatively, D is TRBD1 (5 bases). CDR1 is SEHNR and CDR2 is FQNEAQ in the germline V gene (reference sequence). The CDR3 runs to 12 residues. V was clipped by 6 bases and J by 6 bases, with 8 bases between them. The CDR3 sequence is CASSKGDEKLFF. As DNA, the CDR3 is TGTGCCAGCAGTAAAGGGGATGAAAAACTGTTTTTT.

This clone was picked up one time. The chain links TRBV19 to TRBJ1-5, with a possible D match to TRBD1 (6 bases). V lost 5 bases, J lost 1 base, and 12 bases lay in between. The germline V gene has CDR1 LNHDA and CDR2 SQIVND (reference sequence). The CDR3 is 15 residues long. This CDR3 is CASSPLGQSNQPQHF. CDR3 coding DNA: TGTGCCAGTAGTCCTCTCGGACAGAGCAATCAGCCCCAGCATTTT.

V is TRBV28 and J is TRBJ2-7; 9 bases agree with TRBD1. Trimming took 2 bases from V and 3 from J; bases not matched to a gene: 8. Germline V gives CDR1 MDHEN, CDR2 SYDVKM. CDR3 length: 16 residues. The CDR3 bases are TGTGCCAGCAGTTTACCGGGACAGGGTATCGGCTACGAGCAGTACTTC. Protein product: CASSLPGQGIGYEQYF.

The chain is built from TRBV9 and TRBJ2-7; D is uncertain. Per germline, CDR1 SGDLS and CDR2 YYNGEE. The CDR3 runs to 14 residues. Trimming stripped 3 bases from V and 2 bases from J, with 12 bases between. The CDR3 DNA reads TGTGCCAGCAGCGGTTTGGGGTTCGCCTACGAGCAGTACTTC. Amino acids: CASSGLGFAYEQYF.

The chain carries TRBV10-1 and TRBJ1-5; a possible D gene is TRBD1 (5 bases). The germline V gene encodes CDR1 WNHNN and CDR2 SYGVQD (reference sequence). The germline V and J ends were trimmed by 3 bases and 0 bases, with 12 bases remaining between them. This CDR3 spans 16 amino acids. The CDR3 protein is CASSETGIYSNQPQHF. CDR3 sequence (DNA): TGCGCCAGCAGTGAAACAGGCATCTATAGCAATCAGCCCCAGCATTTT.

The chain is built from TRBV5-6 and TRBJ2-7; possibly TRBD1 for D (6 bases). The V gene lost 0 bases and the J gene lost 2 bases, with 9 bases spanning the gap. This CDR3 region has 14 residues. Germline V CDR1 and CDR2: SGHDT, YYEEEE. The CDR3 sequence: CASSLDRVPYEQYF. CDR3 bases: TGTGCCAGCAGCTTGGACAGGGTCCCCTACGAGCAGTACTTC.

This clone turned up a few times. This sequence joins TRBV6-5 and TRBJ2-7; 7 positions agree with TRBD1. The length of the CDR3 is 14 residues. J lost 5 bases, V lost 6 bases, and 10 bases had no gene match. CDR1 and CDR2 from the germline V gene are MNHEY and SVGAGI. DNA of the CDR3: TGTGCCAGCAGAGGGACAGCCCCTGGCGACGAGCAGTACTTC. The encoded protein is CASRGTAPGDEQYF.